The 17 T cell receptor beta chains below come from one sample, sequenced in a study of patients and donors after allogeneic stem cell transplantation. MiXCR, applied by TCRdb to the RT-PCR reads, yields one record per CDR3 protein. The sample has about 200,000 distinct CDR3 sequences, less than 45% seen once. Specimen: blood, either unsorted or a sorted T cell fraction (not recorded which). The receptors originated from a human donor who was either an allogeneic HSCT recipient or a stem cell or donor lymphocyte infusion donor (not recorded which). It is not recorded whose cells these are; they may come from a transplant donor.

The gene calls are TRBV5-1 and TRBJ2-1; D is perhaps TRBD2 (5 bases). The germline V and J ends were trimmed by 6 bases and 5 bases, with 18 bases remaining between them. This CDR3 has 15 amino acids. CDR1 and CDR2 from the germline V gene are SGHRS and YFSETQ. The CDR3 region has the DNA TGCGCCAGCAAGGAGGCGGTCCACGTGGACAATGAGCAGTTCTTC. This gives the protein CASKEAVHVDNEQFF.

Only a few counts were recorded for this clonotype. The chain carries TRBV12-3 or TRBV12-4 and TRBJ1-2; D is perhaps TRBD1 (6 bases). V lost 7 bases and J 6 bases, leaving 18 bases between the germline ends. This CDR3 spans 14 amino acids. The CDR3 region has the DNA TGTGCCAGCACCCTGACAGGAATTAGGGATGGCTACACCTTC. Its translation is CASTLTGIRDGYTF.

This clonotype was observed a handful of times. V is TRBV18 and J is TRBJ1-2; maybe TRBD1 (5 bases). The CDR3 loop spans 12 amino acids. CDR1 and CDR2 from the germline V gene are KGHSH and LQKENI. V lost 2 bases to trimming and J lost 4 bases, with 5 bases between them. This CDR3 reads CASSPGAYGYTF. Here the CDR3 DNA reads TGTGCCAGCTCACCAGGGGCCTATGGCTACACCTTC.

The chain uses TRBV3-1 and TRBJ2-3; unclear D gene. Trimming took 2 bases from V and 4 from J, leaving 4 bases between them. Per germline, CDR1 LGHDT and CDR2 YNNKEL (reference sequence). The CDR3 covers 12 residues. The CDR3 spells CASSQISDTQYF. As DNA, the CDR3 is TGTGCCAGCAGCCAAATTTCAGATACGCAGTATTTT.

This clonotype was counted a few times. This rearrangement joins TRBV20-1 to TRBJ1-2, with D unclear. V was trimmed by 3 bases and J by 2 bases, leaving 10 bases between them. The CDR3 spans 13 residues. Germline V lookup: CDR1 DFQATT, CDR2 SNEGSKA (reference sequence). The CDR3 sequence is CSASIGSNYGYTF. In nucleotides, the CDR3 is TGCAGTGCTAGTATCGGCTCGAACTATGGCTACACCTTC.

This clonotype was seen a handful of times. CDR3 residues: CASSPGTADYLNYGYTF. CDR3 coding DNA: TGTGCCAGCAGCCCAGGGACAGCGGACTATCTTAACTATGGCTACACCTTC. The chain combines TRBV7-9 with TRBJ1-2, with 7 bases matching TRBD1. CDR1 is SEHNR and CDR2 is FQNEAQ in the germline V gene (reference sequence). The CDR3 sequence is 17 residues long. Trimming cost V 5 bases and J 1 base; bases outside gene matches: 13. Using reference TRBV7-9 and TRBJ1-2 for the parts outside the CDR3, the full variable domain is DTGVSQNPRHKITKRGQNVTFRCDPISEHNRLYWYRQTLGQGPEFLTYFQNEAQLEKSRLLSDRFSAERPKGSFSTLEIQRTEQGDSAMYLCASSPGTADYLNYGYTFGSGTRLTVV.

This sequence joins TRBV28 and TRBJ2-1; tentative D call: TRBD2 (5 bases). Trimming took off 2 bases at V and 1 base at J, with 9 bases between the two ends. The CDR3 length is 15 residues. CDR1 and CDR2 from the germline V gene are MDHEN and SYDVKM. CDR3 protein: CASSLRGRSYNEQFF. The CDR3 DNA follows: TGTGCCAGCAGTTTACGGGGTAGATCCTACAATGAGCAGTTCTTC.

The CDR3 sequence is CASKLGSAYEQYF. As DNA, the CDR3 is TGTGCCAGCAAACTAGGGTCCGCCTACGAGCAGTACTTC. The V call is TRBV12-3 or TRBV12-4, the J call TRBJ2-7; a weak D match, TRBD2 (5 bases). The CDR3 covers 13 residues. V was pared by 7 bases and J by 2 bases, with 12 bases between.

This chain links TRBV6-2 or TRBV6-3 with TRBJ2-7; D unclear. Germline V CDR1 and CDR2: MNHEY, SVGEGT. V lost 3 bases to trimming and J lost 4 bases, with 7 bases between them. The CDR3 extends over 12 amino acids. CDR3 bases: TGTGCCAGCAGTTATGCTAATTACGAGCAGTACTTC. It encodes CASSYANYEQYF.

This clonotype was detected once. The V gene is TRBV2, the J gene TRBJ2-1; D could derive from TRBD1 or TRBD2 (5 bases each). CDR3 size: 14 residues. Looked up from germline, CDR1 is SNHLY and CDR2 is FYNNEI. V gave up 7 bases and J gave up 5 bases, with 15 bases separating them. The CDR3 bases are TGTGCCAGCATCAAAGGGGCTAGCCACAATGAGCAGTTCTTC. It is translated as CASIKGASHNEQFF.

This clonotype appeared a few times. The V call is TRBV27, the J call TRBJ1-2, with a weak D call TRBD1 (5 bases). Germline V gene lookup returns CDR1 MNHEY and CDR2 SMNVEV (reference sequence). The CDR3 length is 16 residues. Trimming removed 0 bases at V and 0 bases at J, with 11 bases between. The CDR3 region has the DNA TGTGCCAGCAGTTTATCCCGGACACCCGCTAACTATGGCTACACCTTC. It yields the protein CASSLSRTPANYGYTF.

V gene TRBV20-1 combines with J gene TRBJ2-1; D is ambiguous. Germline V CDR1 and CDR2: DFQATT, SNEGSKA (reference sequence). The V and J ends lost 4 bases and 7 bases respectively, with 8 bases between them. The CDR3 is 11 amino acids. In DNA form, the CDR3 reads TGCAGTGCTACGGCGCCTAATGAGCAGTTCTTC. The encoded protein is CSATAPNEQFF.

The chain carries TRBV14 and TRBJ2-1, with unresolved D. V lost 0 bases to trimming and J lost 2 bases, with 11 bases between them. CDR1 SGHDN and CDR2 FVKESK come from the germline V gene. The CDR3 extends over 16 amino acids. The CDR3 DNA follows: TGTGCCAGCAGCCAAGATCCCGGAGAGCCCTACAATGAGCAGTTCTTC. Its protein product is CASSQDPGEPYNEQFF.

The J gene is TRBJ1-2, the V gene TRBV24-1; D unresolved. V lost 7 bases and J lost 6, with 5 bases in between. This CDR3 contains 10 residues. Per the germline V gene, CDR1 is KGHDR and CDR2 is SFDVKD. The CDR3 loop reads CATRRHGYTF. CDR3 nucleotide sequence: TGTGCCACCAGGCGTCATGGCTACACCTTC.

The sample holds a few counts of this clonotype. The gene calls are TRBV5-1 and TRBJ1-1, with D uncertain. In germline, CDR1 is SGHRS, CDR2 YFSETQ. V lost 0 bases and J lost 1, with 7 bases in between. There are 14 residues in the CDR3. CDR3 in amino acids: CASSLEGKNTEAFF. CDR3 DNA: TGCGCCAGCAGCTTGGAGGGCAAGAACACTGAAGCTTTCTTT.

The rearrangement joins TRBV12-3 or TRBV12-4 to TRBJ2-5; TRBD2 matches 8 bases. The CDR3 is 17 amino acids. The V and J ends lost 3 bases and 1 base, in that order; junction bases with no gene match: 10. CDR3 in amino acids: CASSFLGGTRGQETQYF. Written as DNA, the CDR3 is TGTGCCAGCAGTTTTTTAGGTGGGACTAGGGGCCAAGAGACCCAGTACTTC.

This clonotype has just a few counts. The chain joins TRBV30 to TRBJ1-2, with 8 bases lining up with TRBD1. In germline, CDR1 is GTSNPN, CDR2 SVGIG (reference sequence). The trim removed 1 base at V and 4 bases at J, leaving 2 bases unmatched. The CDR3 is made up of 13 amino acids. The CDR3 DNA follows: TGTGCCTGGAGTGCGACAGGGGCCTATGGCTACACCTTC. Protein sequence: CAWSATGAYGYTF. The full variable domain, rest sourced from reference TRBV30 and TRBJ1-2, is SQTIHQWPATLVQPVGSPLSLECTVEGTSNPNLYWYRQAAGRGLQLLFYSVGIGQISSEVPQNLSASRPQDRQFILSSKKLLLSDSGFYLCAWSATGAYGYTFGSGTRLTVV.